These 26 T cell receptor beta chains originate from one sample sequenced in a study of cytomegalovirus exposure and HLA in healthy donors. The study ran its PCR with 60 Vbeta and 13 Jbeta primers. Profiling relied on immunoSEQ multiplex PCR, and the TCRdb table lists in-frame clones only, not all of them. The sample has fewer than 200,000 clones, 65% to 85% seen once; the top ten hold 1.5% to 2%. Sequencing was carried out using PBMCs. These receptor sequences come from a man in his forties or fifties in good health and CMV-seropositive.

The genes are TRBV9 and TRBJ2-7, with D possibly TRBD1 on 6 matching bases. The CDR3 runs 15 residues. V lost 3 bases and J 0 bases, leaving 13 bases between the germline ends. Per germline, CDR1 SGDLS and CDR2 YYNGEE. The CDR3 bases are TGTGCCAGCAGCGCCCACGTAGGGGGCTCCTACGAGCAGTACTTC. Translation: CASSAHVGGSYEQYF.

V gene TRBV5-1 combines with J gene TRBJ2-1, with D tentatively TRBD2 (6 bases). In germline, CDR1 is SGHRS, CDR2 YFSETQ. Trimming took 4 bases from V and 12 from J, leaving 29 bases between them. The CDR3 has 17 amino acids. As DNA, the CDR3 is TGCGCCAGCAGCGCGGGAACCGGACCAATCGGGGCGGAGGTGCAGTTCTTC. This codes for CASSAGTGPIGAEVQFF.

This sequence joins TRBV4-2 and TRBJ2-1; 14 bases align to TRBD2. The CDR3 extends over 17 amino acids. Looked up from germline, CDR1 is LGHNA and CDR2 is YNFKEQ. Unmatched junction bases numbered 6, after V lost 4 bases and J lost 4 bases. Written as DNA, the CDR3 is TGTGCCAGCAGCCGCGGGACTAGCGGGAGTATGTACAATGAGCAGTTCTTC. This gives the protein CASSRGTSGSMYNEQFF.

This clone has only a few counts. This sequence joins TRBV10-1 and TRBJ2-7; 10 positions match TRBD2. The germline V gene has CDR1 WNHNN and CDR2 SYGVQD (reference sequence). Germline trimming cut 4 bases from V and 7 bases from J; bases unmatched to any gene: 4. The CDR3 runs 13 residues. CDR3 sequence (DNA): TGCGCCAGCAGTGGTTCTAGCGGGAGAGAGCAGTACTTC. Translating it yields CASSGSSGREQYF.

The chain is built from TRBV19 and TRBJ1-5; TRBD1 aligns across 11 bases. Germline CDR1 reads LNHDA; CDR2 reads SQIVND (reference sequence). The CDR3 runs 16 residues. The junction had 8 bases not matched to a gene; V was cut back by 5 bases and J by 5 bases. CDR3 DNA sequence: TGTGCCAGTAGTCCACAGGACAGGGGGCAATATCAGCCCCAGCATTTT. It yields the protein CASSPQDRGQYQPQHF.

This rearrangement joins TRBV27 to TRBJ2-7; D possibly corresponds to TRBD1 (6 bases). Trimming stripped 8 bases from V and 4 bases from J, with 18 bases between. From germline, CDR1 is MNHEY and CDR2 SMNVEV (reference sequence). The CDR3 extends over 14 amino acids. CDR3 in amino acids: CASGTRGSLYEQYF. The DNA of the CDR3 is TGTGCCAGCGGGACCAGGGGATCGCTATACGAGCAGTACTTC.

With regard to this clone: One end of the junction varies from germline; a read error may be responsible. The chain employs TRBV29-1 and TRBJ2-3; TRBD2 aligns across 11 bases. The germline gives CDR1 SQVTM, CDR2 ANQGSEA. This CDR3 is built from 13 residues. The CDR3 reads CSVEFSSGGFKHF. As DNA, the CDR3 is TGCAGCGTTGAGTTTTCTAGCGGGGGGTTCAAACATTTT.

This chain joins TRBV10-3 and TRBJ2-7; TRBD1 matches 7 bases. The CDR3 extends over 18 amino acids. V trimming: 2 bases; J trimming: 0 bases; junction bases outside the gene matches: 13. Germline CDR1 and CDR2: ENHRY and SYGVKD. The CDR3 bases are TGTGCCATCAGTGAGCTGCCCACCGGGACAGCGTTCTCCTACGAGCAGTACTTC. Translated, it gives CAISELPTGTAFSYEQYF.

J is TRBJ1-5 and V is TRBV27; D is uncertain. In germline, CDR1 is MNHEY, CDR2 SMNVEV (reference sequence). Trimming stripped 3 bases from V and 2 bases from J, with 20 bases between. This CDR3 region has 18 residues. CDR3 in DNA: TGTGCCAGCAGTTTCCTTTCCTCGACTGTGGGTGGCAATCAGCCCCAGCATTTT. This sequence encodes CASSFLSSTVGGNQPQHF.

The CDR3 region is CASSDSRTGGYEQYF. CDR3 sequence (DNA): TGTGCCAGCAGTGACAGTCGGACAGGGGGCTACGAGCAGTACTTC. The chain joins TRBV25-1 to TRBJ2-7; TRBD1 matches 10 bases. Germline V gene sequence: CDR1 MGHDK, CDR2 SYGVNS. Trimming at V came to 3 bases and at J to 3 bases, leaving 5 bases not matched to a gene. CDR3 length: 15 residues.

The chain recombines TRBV19 with TRBJ1-1; D may be TRBD1 (5 bases). CDR1 is LNHDA, CDR2 SQIVND, per germline (reference sequence). With 7 bases removed from V and 0 bases from J, the gap between germline ends came to 9 bases. The CDR3 has 13 residues. The CDR3 DNA reads as TGTGCCAGTACTTTACAGGTGAACACTGAAGCTTTCTTT. Protein: CASTLQVNTEAFF.

The chain is built from TRBV6-6 and TRBJ2-7, with D possibly TRBD2 on 6 matching bases. Deletions cut 6 bases from V and 6 bases from J, with 12 bases between. Per germline, CDR1 MNHNY and CDR2 SVGAGI (reference sequence). The CDR3 spans 12 residues. The CDR3 DNA reads TGTGCCAGCAGCTGGGGGGAGACCGAGCAGTACTTC. Translated: CASSWGETEQYF.

The chain employs TRBV2 and TRBJ2-7; D is uncertain. V lost 3 bases, J lost 3 bases, and 9 bases lay in between. Germline V lookup: CDR1 SNHLY, CDR2 FYNNEI. This CDR3 is built from 13 residues. Here the CDR3 reads CASSEAYYYEQYF. DNA of the CDR3: TGTGCCAGCAGTGAGGCTTATTACTACGAGCAGTACTTC.

V gene TRBV7-2 combines with J gene TRBJ1-6; possibly TRBD1 for D (5 bases). Germline CDR1 reads SGHTA; CDR2 reads FQGNSA. The CDR3 is made up of 12 amino acids. V lost 5 bases to trimming and J lost 13 bases, with 12 bases between them. The CDR3 bases are TGTGCCAGCAGCGAGGACATTGAGCCCCTCCACTTT. This codes for CASSEDIEPLHF.

The V and J genes are TRBV19 and TRBJ1-2, with D possibly matching TRBD1 (6 bases). This CDR3 region has 16 residues. The V gene's germline CDR1 is LNHDA and CDR2 SQIVND (reference sequence). Trimming took off 3 bases at V and 2 bases at J, with 16 bases between the two ends. DNA of the CDR3: TGTGCCAGTAGTATCGAGCAGGGGAATCGGAACTATGGCTACACCTTC. This translates into CASSIEQGNRNYGYTF.

The chain uses TRBV7-2 and TRBJ2-1; maybe TRBD1 (6 bases). V was shortened by 0 bases and J by 12 bases, with 18 bases between the two germline ends. Germline V gene lookup returns CDR1 SGHTA and CDR2 FQGNSA. The CDR3 extends over 15 amino acids. CDR3 in amino acids: CASSLATGNLYWQFF. CDR3 sequence (DNA): TGTGCCAGCAGCTTAGCAACAGGGAACCTTTACTGGCAGTTCTTC. The full variable domain, completed using reference TRBV7-2 and TRBJ2-1, is GAGVSQSPSNKVTEKGKDVELRCDPISGHTALYWYRQSLGQGLEFLIYFQGNSAPDKSGLPSDRFSAERTGGSVSTLTIQRTQQEDSAVYLCASSLATGNLYWQFFGPGTRLTVL.

The chain links TRBV19 to TRBJ2-2; no definite D call. Germline CDR1 is LNHDA and CDR2 is SQIVND (reference sequence). With 1 base removed from V and 0 bases from J, the gap between germline ends came to 6 bases. This CDR3 contains 15 residues. The CDR3, as DNA: TGTGCCAGTAGTATAGTGCCAGCGAACACCGGGGAGCTGTTTTTT. Its protein product is CASSIVPANTGELFF. The entire variable domain, with the rest obtained from reference TRBV19 and TRBJ2-2, is as follows: DGGITQSPKYLFRKEGQNVTLSCEQNLNHDAMYWYRQDPGQGLRLIYYSQIVNDFQKGDIAEGYSVSREKKESFPLTVTSAQKNPTAFYLCASSIVPANTGELFFGEGSRLTVL.

This chain connects TRBV28 to TRBJ1-2; 8 bases agree with TRBD1. The germline gives CDR1 MDHEN, CDR2 SYDVKM. CDR3 length equals 14 residues. After removal of 5 bases from V and 4 bases from J, the junction contained 6 bases not matched to a gene. CDR3 in DNA: TGTGCCAGCAGTGTCGGACAGGGAGGCTATGGCTACACCTTC. Amino acid sequence: CASSVGQGGYGYTF.

This clone was counted a single time. The chain carries TRBV7-2 and TRBJ2-5; TRBD2 matches 10 bases. Germline loops: CDR1 SGHTA, CDR2 FQGNSA. The CDR3 has 15 amino acids. The junction had 8 bases not matched to a gene; V was cut back by 6 bases and J by 4 bases. In DNA form, the CDR3 reads TGTGCCAGCAGACAAAAGACTAGCGGGCTAGAGACCCAGTACTTC. Protein product: CASRQKTSGLETQYF.

This rearrangement joins TRBV7-2 to TRBJ2-5, with 8 bases that match TRBD1. V shed 1 base and J 4 bases; nucleotides not matched to a gene: 2. This CDR3 has 14 amino acids. Germline V gene sequence: CDR1 SGHTA, CDR2 FQGNSA. The CDR3 DNA is TGTGCCAGCAGCTTAGAGACAGGGGCAGAGACCCAGTACTTC. Protein sequence: CASSLETGAETQYF.

This clone was counted only a few times. This sequence joins TRBV9 and TRBJ1-2; TRBD1 agrees at 8 bases. Germline CDR1 is SGDLS and CDR2 is YYNGEE. Unmatched junction bases numbered 6, after V lost 4 bases and J lost 4 bases. CDR3 length: 14 amino acids. CDR3 in DNA: TGTGCCAGCAGCACGGGACAGGAAATCTATGGCTACACCTTC. It encodes CASSTGQEIYGYTF.

This sequence joins TRBV13 and TRBJ2-7; 7 bases agree with TRBD2. The CDR3 extends over 12 amino acids. CDR1 PRHDT and CDR2 FYEKMQ come from the germline V gene (reference sequence). The trim removed 5 bases at V and 9 bases at J, leaving 7 bases unmatched. The DNA of the CDR3 is TGTGCCAGCAGCCGATCTAGCGGCGCGCAGTACTTC. Encoded protein: CASSRSSGAQYF.

In this sample, this clone turned up a few times. The CDR3 is CASSSQHQSGYTF. The CDR3 region has the DNA TGTGCCAGCAGCTCACAGCATCAGAGTGGCTACACCTTC. The chain is built from TRBV7-3 and TRBJ1-2, with no clear D. Trimming removed 4 bases at V and 7 bases at J, with 13 bases between. This CDR3 spans 13 amino acids. Germline lookup yields CDR1 SGHTA and CDR2 FQGTGA.

This clone showed up just a few times. The chain joins TRBV27 to TRBJ1-1, with D unresolved. V was cut by 5 bases and J by 1 base, with 8 bases left in between. The CDR3 totals 13 residues. CDR1 MNHEY and CDR2 SMNVEV come from the germline V gene (reference sequence). CDR3 in amino acids: CASSVWPNTEAFF. CDR3 nucleotide sequence: TGTGCCAGCAGTGTGTGGCCGAACACTGAAGCTTTCTTT.

The sample holds one count of this clone. The V and J genes are TRBV6-1 and TRBJ1-1; D is perhaps TRBD1 (6 bases). This CDR3 is 14 amino acids long. Trimming took off 6 bases at V and 1 base at J, with 12 bases between the two ends. CDR1 is MNHNS and CDR2 is SASEGT in the germline V gene. The CDR3: CASSPGQTNTEAFF. In DNA form, the CDR3 reads TGTGCCAGCAGCCCTGGACAGACGAACACTGAAGCTTTCTTT.

The gene calls are TRBV14 and TRBJ1-2; 9 bases agree with TRBD1. CDR3 length equals 15 residues. Germline CDR1 reads SGHDN; CDR2 reads FVKESK. Trimming removed 2 bases from V and 8 bases from J; junction bases left unmatched: 9. DNA for the CDR3: TGTGCCAGCAGCCAATACACAGGGGGCGTCGGCGGCTACACCTTC. Its translation: CASSQYTGGVGGYTF.